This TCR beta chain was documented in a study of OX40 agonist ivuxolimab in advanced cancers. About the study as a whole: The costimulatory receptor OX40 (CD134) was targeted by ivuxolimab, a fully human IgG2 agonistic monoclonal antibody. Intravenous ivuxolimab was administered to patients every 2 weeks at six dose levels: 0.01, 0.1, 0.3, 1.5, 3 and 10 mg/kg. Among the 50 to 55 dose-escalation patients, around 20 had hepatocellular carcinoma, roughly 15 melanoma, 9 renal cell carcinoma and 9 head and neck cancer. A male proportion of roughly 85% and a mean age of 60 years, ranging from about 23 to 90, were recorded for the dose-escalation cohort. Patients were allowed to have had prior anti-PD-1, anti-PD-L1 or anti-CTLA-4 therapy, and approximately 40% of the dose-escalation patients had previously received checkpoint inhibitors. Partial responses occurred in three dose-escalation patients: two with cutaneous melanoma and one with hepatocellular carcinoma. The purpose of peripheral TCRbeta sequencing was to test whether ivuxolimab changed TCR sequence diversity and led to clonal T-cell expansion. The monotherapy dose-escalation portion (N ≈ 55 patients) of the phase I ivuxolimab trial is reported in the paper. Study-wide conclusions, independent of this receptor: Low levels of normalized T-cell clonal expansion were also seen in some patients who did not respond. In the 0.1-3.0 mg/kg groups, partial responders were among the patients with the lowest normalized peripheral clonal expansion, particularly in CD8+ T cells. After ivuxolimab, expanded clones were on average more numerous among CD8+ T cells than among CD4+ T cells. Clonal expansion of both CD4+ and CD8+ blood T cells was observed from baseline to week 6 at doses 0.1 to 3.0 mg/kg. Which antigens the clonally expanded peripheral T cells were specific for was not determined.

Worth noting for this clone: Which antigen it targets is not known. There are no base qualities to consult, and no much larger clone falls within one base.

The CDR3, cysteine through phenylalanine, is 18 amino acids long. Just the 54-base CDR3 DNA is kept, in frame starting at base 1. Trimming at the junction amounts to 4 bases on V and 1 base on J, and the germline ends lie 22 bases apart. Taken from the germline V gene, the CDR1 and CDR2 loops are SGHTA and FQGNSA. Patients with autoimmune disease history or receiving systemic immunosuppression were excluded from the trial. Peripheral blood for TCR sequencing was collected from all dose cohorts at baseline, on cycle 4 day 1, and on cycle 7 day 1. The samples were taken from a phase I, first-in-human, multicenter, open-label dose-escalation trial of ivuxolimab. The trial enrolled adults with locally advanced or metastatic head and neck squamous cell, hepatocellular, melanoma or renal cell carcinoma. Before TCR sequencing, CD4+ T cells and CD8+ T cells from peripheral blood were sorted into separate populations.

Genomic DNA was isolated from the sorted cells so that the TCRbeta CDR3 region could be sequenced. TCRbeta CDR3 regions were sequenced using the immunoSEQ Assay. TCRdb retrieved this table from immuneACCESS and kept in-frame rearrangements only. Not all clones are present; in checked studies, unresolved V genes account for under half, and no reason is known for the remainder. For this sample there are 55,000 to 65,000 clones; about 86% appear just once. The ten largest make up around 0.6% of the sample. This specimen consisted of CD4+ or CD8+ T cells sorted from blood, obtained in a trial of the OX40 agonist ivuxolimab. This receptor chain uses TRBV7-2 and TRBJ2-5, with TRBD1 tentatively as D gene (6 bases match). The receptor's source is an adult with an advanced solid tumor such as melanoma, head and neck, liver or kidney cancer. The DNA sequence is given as TGTGCCAGCAGCTCCGCTTGGGTGGGTACAGGGTTCCAAGAGACCCAGTACTTC. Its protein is CASSSAWVGTGFQETQYF.